The present T cell receptor beta chain was sequenced within a study of T cell responses to AZD1222 COVID-19 vaccine. Study observations and caveats: Recipients of AZD1222 seropositive at baseline numbered only six or seven. Mapped onto spike, vaccine-associated CD4 TCRs spanned it and were dominant at 160-218 and 743-854. Donors were chiefly white British, with a greater number of females, and clonal diversity was perhaps underestimated.

Per germline, CDR1 SGHVS and CDR2 FQNEAQ. With 5 bases removed from V and 5 bases from J, the gap between germline ends came to 12 bases. The CDR3 totals 13 residues. In this sample, this clone turned up a few times. Its antigen is still unknown. The protocol was immunoSEQ multiplex PCR, while the TCRdb copy is restricted to in-frame clones and leaves out a portion. Here the sample spans some 150,000 clones, about 90% being singletons. This TCR was sampled from an adult in good health. Specimen: peripheral blood, collected on day 0 of MenACWY control vaccination. The V call is TRBV7-8, the J call TRBJ1-2, with D perhaps TRBD1 (5 bases). This CDR3 is CASSRDGNYGYTF. In DNA, the CDR3 is TGTGCCAGCAGCCGGGACGGGAATTATGGCTACACCTTC.